Shown below are 10 T cell receptor beta chains from a single sample sequenced in a study of human T cells and chemical hapten exposure. Documented time point: patch test 1, 2 weeks after DPC sensitization. The treatment is: therapeutic diphenylcyclopropenone sensitization with weekly scalp DPC. TCRdb redid the calling of the RACE reads with MiXCR, one entry per CDR3 protein. This sample has around 74,000 distinct CDR3 sequences, with more than 30% found just once. The material sequenced was whole blood, taken in connection with sensitization to the hapten diphenylcyclopropenone (DPC). The receptors stem from a man aged 40-50 years with alopecia areata. Some clones in this sample may be carry-over from other donors' samples.

V gene TRBV10-3 combines with J gene TRBJ1-3; maybe TRBD1 (5 bases). This CDR3 spans 15 amino acids. Germline V gives CDR1 ENHRY, CDR2 SYGVKD. With 4 bases removed from V and 0 bases from J, the gap between germline ends came to 10 bases. CDR3 sequence reads: CAISGGMDSGNTIYF. In DNA form, the CDR3 reads TGTGCCATCAGTGGGGGGATGGACTCTGGAAACACCATATATTTT.

This sequence joins TRBV12-3 or TRBV12-4 and TRBJ2-5; 8 bases map to TRBD2. Unmatched junction bases numbered 13, after V lost 6 bases and J lost 4 bases. The CDR3 consists of 16 residues. CDR3 in DNA: TGTGCCAGCAGCCTAGCGGGCAGGGGAAAGGGAGAGACCCAGTACTTC. It specifies CASSLAGRGKGETQYF.

This clonotype came up a few times. The chain employs TRBV5-1 and TRBJ2-7, with D perhaps matching TRBD2 (5 bases). V was pared by 3 bases and J by 4 bases, with 11 bases between. Germline V gives CDR1 SGHRS, CDR2 YFSETQ. The CDR3 is made up of 13 amino acids. CDR3 DNA: TGCGCCAGCAGCTCTGGACTGAAGTACGAGCAGTACTTC. It yields the protein CASSSGLKYEQYF. Full variable domain (remainder filled in from reference TRBV5-1 and TRBJ2-7): KAGVTQTPRYLIKTRGQQVTLSCSPISGHRSVSWYQQTPGQGLQFLFEYFSETQRNKGNFPGRFSGRQFSNSRSEMNVSTLELGDSALYLCASSSGLKYEQYFGPGTRLTVT.

The J gene is TRBJ2-2, the V gene TRBV20-1; 7 bases agree with TRBD1. Germline CDR1 and CDR2: DFQATT and SNEGSKA (reference sequence). There are 15 residues in the CDR3. J lost 0 bases, V lost 5 bases, and 6 bases had no gene match. The CDR3: CSAPGTATNTGELFF. CDR3 DNA: TGCAGTGCTCCAGGGACAGCTACGAACACCGGGGAGCTGTTTTTT.

The genes are TRBV20-1 and TRBJ2-5; 7 bases agree with TRBD1. The ends lost 5 bases at V and 5 bases at J; junction bases unmatched: 11. Germline lookup yields CDR1 DFQATT and CDR2 SNEGSKA (reference sequence). CDR3 length: 14 residues. CDR3 sequence reads: CSAAQGPGIETQYF. In nucleotides, the CDR3 is TGCAGTGCTGCACAGGGGCCAGGTATCGAGACCCAGTACTTC.

This sequence joins TRBV6-2 or TRBV6-3 and TRBJ2-3; 11 bases are shared with TRBD2. The CDR3 contains 18 residues. CDR1 is MNHEY and CDR2 is SVGEGT in the germline V gene. The ends lost 6 bases at V and 0 bases at J; junction bases unmatched: 11. The CDR3 DNA reads as TGTGCCAGCAGATCGACCAGACTAGCGGGACCAAGCACAGATACGCAGTATTTT. It codes for CASRSTRLAGPSTDTQYF.

This clonotype was seen more than once but under ten times. The chain uses TRBV18 and TRBJ1-1, with a weak D call TRBD1 (6 bases). V dropped 2 bases and J dropped 1 base, with 14 bases sitting between them. The CDR3 contains 16 residues. In germline, CDR1 is KGHSH, CDR2 LQKENI. CDR3 DNA sequence: TGTGCCAGCTCACCAGGGCAGGGGATCAAGAACACTGAAGCTTTCTTT. As protein: CASSPGQGIKNTEAFF.

V usage is TRBV20-1 and J usage is TRBJ2-3; possibly TRBD1 for D (6 bases). The CDR3 consists of 14 residues. Germline V gene lookup returns CDR1 DFQATT and CDR2 SNEGSKA (reference sequence). V dropped 6 bases and J dropped 0 bases, with 13 bases sitting between them. CDR3: CSAQTGASTDTQYF. In nucleotides, the CDR3 is TGCAGTGCCCAGACAGGTGCTAGCACAGATACGCAGTATTTT.

The rearrangement links TRBV5-1 to TRBJ2-3, with D perhaps matching TRBD2 (5 bases). CDR1 SGHRS and CDR2 YFSETQ come from the germline V gene. V was shortened by 4 bases and J by 2 bases, with 11 bases between the two germline ends. The CDR3 runs to 14 residues. The CDR3, as DNA: TGCGCCAGCAGCGTAGGACTGTACACAGATACGCAGTATTTT. Its translation is CASSVGLYTDTQYF.

V usage is TRBV18 and J usage is TRBJ1-1; D unresolved. This CDR3 region has 14 residues. Germline CDR1 is KGHSH and CDR2 is LQKENI. With 3 bases removed from V and 0 bases from J, the gap between germline ends came to 8 bases. The CDR3 region has the DNA TGTGCCAGCTCACCCGGACTTATGAACACTGAAGCTTTCTTT. Translation gives CASSPGLMNTEAFF.